This TCR beta chain derives from a study of cytomegalovirus exposure and HLA in healthy donors. About the study: About 85 million unique TCRs from HLA-typed donors were held in an early release of data.

Researchers ran the PCR with 60 Vbeta and 13 Jbeta primers. Libraries were prepared by immunoSEQ multiplex PCR; TCRdb keeps only in-frame clonotypes and omits some of them. The profile shows approximately 82,000 clones, roughly 80% of them singletons. Trimming pared 5 bases from V and 2 bases from J, leaving 9 bases between. The CDR3 contains 14 residues. Germline V gives CDR1 MDHEN, CDR2 SYDVKM. The chain uses TRBV28 and TRBJ1-4, with D possibly TRBD1 on 5 matching bases. Specimen: PBMCs. The receptor's source is a woman aged 45 to 65 in good health and CMV-seropositive. Here the CDR3 reads CASSLGGTNEKLFF. The CDR3 DNA sequence: TGTGCCAGCAGTCTGGGGGGGACTAATGAAAAACTGTTTTTT.